The rows below give T cell receptor beta chains drawn from one sample of a study of blood T cells in healthy people across ages. A single record per CDR3 protein comes from TCRdb applying MiXCR to the 5' RACE reads. The sample gives about 780,000 distinct CDR3 sequences, about 59% of which show up once; 25% to 30% is in the top ten. Source material: blood. These receptors came from a man aged 30 to 45 in good health. Each CDR3 is given without its conserved first and last residue.

CDR3 length,V gene,CDR3 protein
16,TRBV4-3,ASSQRYTAGGTYNEQF
12,TRBV30,AWSTDRNGAMQF
12,TRBV29-1,SAGGGEGTDTQY
10,TRBV6-6,AAGSGANVLT
13,TRBV7-2,ASSLGHAGGNEQF
15,TRBV18,ASSPPNRGSNTGELF
13,TRBV7-2,ASSWGQGAVDTQY
13,TRBV2,ASSLRTPVTDTQY
12,TRBV12-3/TRBV12-4,ASNLAGETGELF
13,TRBV6-1,ASSPGQGIVETQY
16,TRBV13,ASSQDESSGLAKNIQY
12,TRBV28,ASSPPGGLYEQY
10,TRBV6-2/TRBV6-3,ASSQGAGTQY
13,TRBV12-3/TRBV12-4,ASSLVQGHTDTQY
14,TRBV7-2,ASSPVGGTGGTEQF
11,TRBV29-1,SVPQGANEKLF
13,TRBV27,ASSLHAGPTDTQY
14,TRBV4-3,ASSQGDGLSTGELF
12,TRBV12-3/TRBV12-4,ASKQTAGFDEQF
14,TRBV5-6,ASSPLLFAGANVLT
13,TRBV7-2,ASSLGVAGAYPLH
14,TRBV5-1,ASSVTDYSGANVLT
13,TRBV7-2,AGSLGASGTYEQY
12,TRBV20-1,SARGGPGSYEQY
14,TRBV20-1,SARERLAGGRETQY
12,TRBV12-3/TRBV12-4,ASSFFQIQETQY
16,TRBV2,ASSEGPWQASSTDTQY
12,TRBV7-9,ASSSRTGDSPLH
12,TRBV7-3,ASSPDSNTDTQY
12,TRBV2,ASGETVIGYEQY
10,TRBV20-1,SARTGYGTQY
12,TRBV3-1,ASSPWDSTDTQY
12,TRBV4-3,ASSQYREYNEQF
10,TRBV29-1,SARGGDTEAF
12,TRBV29-1,SVEGDSSADTQY
9,TRBV18,ASSPQDGYT
11,TRBV4-2,ASSQESGRAQY
12,TRBV7-3,ASSPGQVTNEQF
13,TRBV21-1,ASSKALGQAYGYT
14,TRBV6-6,ASSYSDADRNYGYT
12,TRBV15,ATSRAGDSDTQY
12,TRBV4-3,ASSHLSSYNEQF
14,TRBV6-5,ASSPSGTGFQETQY
10,TRBV20-1,SARESGTEQF
14,TRBV2,ASSGRLAGALNEQF
12,TRBV20-1,SASNGPHTDTQY
11,TRBV7-9,ASSFGGDDGYT
14,TRBV9,ASSVESWGYTGELF
11,TRBV7-3,ASSRQVQKTQY
15,TRBV6-1,ASSLQRGTSGANVLT